This T cell receptor (beta chain) is drawn from a study of blood T cell repertoires in COVID-19. V trimming: 5 bases; J trimming: 4 bases; junction bases outside the gene matches: 9. Germline V gene data show CDR1 as MNHEY and CDR2 as SMNVEV (reference sequence). CDR3 length equals 16 residues. Sequenced by immunoSEQ multiplex PCR; TCRdb stores in-frame clones only, minus some. The repertoire includes approximately 300,000 clones, roughly nine tenths of them detected once, and around 4.2% sits in the top ten. Source material: PBMCs or T cells enriched from blood (not recorded which). The TCR sequence derives from a woman in her 30s who had been exposed to COVID-19. J is TRBJ1-5 and V is TRBV27; TRBD1 agrees at 9 bases. For the CDR3, the DNA is TGTGCCAGCAGTCAGCGAACAGGGGGCTGGAATCAGCCCCAGCATTTT. This sequence encodes CASSQRTGGWNQPQHF.